Each of the 14 T cell receptor beta chains below was sequenced from the same sample in a study of vaccination effects on CD4 cells after COVID-19. Antigen specificity for these receptors is unknown. Prior to sequencing, the ViraFEST assay stimulated PBMC with viral peptide pools, which expanded the antigen-specific CD4+ T cells. Isolating CD4+ T cells followed ten to eleven days of culture. Participants got two doses of BNT162b2 or mRNA-1273 vaccine. The assay was immunoSEQ multiplex PCR, and TCRdb's table has in-frame clones only and misses some. Of roughly 55,000 clones listed, roughly 78% are singletons. The source material was CD4+ T cells from PBMCs cultured with HCoV-OC43 spike peptides, sampled after COVID-19 vaccination. Subset described: HCoV-OC43 spike overlapping peptide pool stimulation. Receptor source: a human donor who received a COVID-19 vaccine.

The CDR3 DNA reads as TGCGCCAGCAGCCAAGTGATCCAGGGGAACTATGGCTACACCTTC. As protein: CASSQVIQGNYGYTF. The chain has TRBV4-3 and TRBJ1-2, with D tentatively TRBD1 (6 bases). Germline values: CDR1 LGHNA, CDR2 YSLEER. This CDR3 has 15 residues. Trimming stripped 1 base from V and 2 bases from J, with 11 bases between.

In its sample, this clone was seen many times. The CDR3 region has the DNA TGTGCCAGCAGCCAAGATAGGCGAAATCAGCCCCAGCATTTT. Translation: CASSQDRRNQPQHF. The chain uses TRBV3-1 (or the pseudogene TRBV3-2) and TRBJ1-5; D not certain. Germline V gene data show CDR1 as LGHDT and CDR2 as YNNKEL (reference sequence). This CDR3 spans 14 amino acids. V was clipped by 0 bases and J by 4 bases, with 7 bases between them.

The chain combines TRBV6-5 with TRBJ1-4; D is perhaps TRBD1 (5 bases). Germline CDR1 MNHEY, CDR2 SVGAGI. This CDR3 region has 14 residues. The V end was cut by 0 bases, the J end by 8 bases, with 10 bases between. This CDR3 is CASSYSRGLEKLFF. DNA of the CDR3: TGTGCCAGCAGTTACTCGAGGGGATTAGAAAAACTGTTTTTT.

This chain joins TRBV29-1 and TRBJ2-5; D is unclear. With 4 bases removed from V and 3 bases from J, the gap between germline ends came to 9 bases. The V gene's germline CDR1 is SQVTM and CDR2 ANQGSEA. The CDR3 totals 12 residues. CDR3 nucleotide sequence: TGCAGCGTTGTCTCGGCCAAAGAGACCCAGTACTTC. It codes for CSVVSAKETQYF. The full variable domain, completed using reference TRBV29-1 and TRBJ2-5, is SAVISQKPSRDICQRGTSLTIQCQVDSQVTMMFWYRQQPGQSLTLIATANQGSEATYESGFVIDKFPISRPNLTFSTLTVSNMSPEDSSIYLCSVVSAKETQYFGPGTRLLVL.

The J gene is TRBJ1-1, the V gene TRBV5-1; D gene unclear. Germline V gives CDR1 SGHRS, CDR2 YFSETQ. Trimming pared 2 bases from V and 1 base from J, leaving 6 bases between. The CDR3 extends over 13 amino acids. CDR3 nucleotides: TGCGCCAGCAGCTTAACCGCGAACACTGAAGCTTTCTTT. Translation gives CASSLTANTEAFF.

About this clone: Other DNA sequences in the sample encode the same CDR3. The V gene is TRBV3-1 (or the pseudogene TRBV3-2), the J gene TRBJ1-2, with D perhaps TRBD1 (5 bases). Trimming pared 4 bases from V and 2 bases from J, leaving 8 bases between. CDR1 LGHDT and CDR2 YNNKEL come from the germline V gene (reference sequence). There are 13 residues in the CDR3. The CDR3 coding sequence is TGTGCCAGCAGCCTCACAGGAAACTATGGCTACACCTTC. Protein product: CASSLTGNYGYTF.

The genes are TRBV7-2 and TRBJ1-5, with a weak D call TRBD1 (5 bases). Germline V gene sequence: CDR1 SGHTA, CDR2 FQGNSA. Trimming took off 2 bases at V and 4 bases at J, with 9 bases between the two ends. This CDR3 contains 14 residues. CDR3 nucleotides: TGTGCCAGCAGCTTAACAGGCCCTAATCAGCCCCAGCATTTT. Protein: CASSLTGPNQPQHF.

CDR3 bases: TGTGCCAGCAGATTAGTTAATGAAAAACTGTTTTTT. Translating gives CASRLVNEKLFF. The V call is TRBV25-1, the J call TRBJ1-4; D remains unclear. Trimming pared 6 bases from V and 4 bases from J, leaving 6 bases between. The CDR3 is 12 amino acids. The germline V gene has CDR1 MGHDK and CDR2 SYGVNS.

J is TRBJ1-3 and V is TRBV6-2 or TRBV6-3, with D possibly TRBD1 on 5 matching bases. The ends were cut back, 5 bases at V and 0 bases at J, with 11 bases in the middle. This CDR3 is 15 amino acids long. CDR1 and CDR2 (germline): MNHEY, SVGEGT. In DNA form, the CDR3 reads TGTGCCAGCAGTCGTCCGGGGCCCTCTGGAAACACCATATATTTT. This codes for CASSRPGPSGNTIYF.

The CDR3 DNA reads as TGTGCCAGCAGTGAAGGCGGGACACCTAATGAAAAACTGTTTTTT. Translated, it gives CASSEGGTPNEKLFF. The gene calls are TRBV6-1 and TRBJ1-4, with D perhaps matching TRBD1 (6 bases). The germline V gene encodes CDR1 MNHNS and CDR2 SASEGT. This CDR3 comprises 15 residues. Deletions cut 1 base from V and 3 bases from J, with 9 bases between.

The chain employs TRBV5-1 and TRBJ1-6, with 7 bases fitting TRBD1. CDR3 length: 14 amino acids. Germline CDR1 SGHRS, CDR2 YFSETQ. V trimming: 5 bases; J trimming: 5 bases; junction bases outside the gene matches: 4. CDR3 sequence reads: CASSYTGDNSPLHF. In nucleotides, the CDR3 is TGCGCCAGCAGTTATACAGGGGATAATTCACCCCTCCACTTT.

The CDR3 loop reads CASSEAGTLEQYV. The CDR3 bases are TGTGCCAGCAGTGAAGCCGGGACGCTCGAGCAGTACGTC. The chain is built from TRBV2 and TRBJ2-7; D is perhaps TRBD1 or TRBD2 (5 bases each). The V end lost 0 bases, the J end lost 6 bases, and 9 bases lay between the germline ends. The CDR3 covers 13 residues. The germline V gene has CDR1 SNHLY and CDR2 FYNNEI.

This chain uses TRBV2 with TRBJ2-7, with D hard to call. Between the trimmed V and J ends, which lost 9 bases and 3 bases, there was a span of 18 bases. The V gene's germline CDR1 is SNHLY and CDR2 FYNNEI. The CDR3 length is 14 residues. CDR3 DNA: TGTGCCAGTAGCCCCCGCATCGTTTACTACGAGCAGTACGTC. Amino acids: CASSPRIVYYEQYV.

This clone was counted once. The chain uses TRBV29-1 and TRBJ1-1, with a possible D match to TRBD1 (5 bases). The germline gives CDR1 SQVTM, CDR2 ANQGSEA. V was pared by 6 bases and J by 4 bases, with 15 bases between. The CDR3 sequence is 13 residues long. The CDR3 loop reads CSVARGRSTEAFF. The CDR3 nucleotides read TGCAGCGTCGCCCGGGGGAGGAGCACTGAAGCTTTCTTT.